This T cell receptor beta chain was sequenced during a study of cytomegalovirus exposure and HLA in healthy donors. The PCR used 60 Vbeta and 13 Jbeta primers. Repertoires were generated with immunoSEQ multiplex PCR, while TCRdb's copy carries only in-frame clones and drops some. The sample includes around 150,000 clones, roughly 73% seen only once; the top ten take 4.9%. This clone appeared a single time. CDR1 and CDR2 from the germline V gene are MGHRA and YSYEKL. The CDR3 has 18 amino acids. The V and J ends lost 2 bases and 6 bases, in that order; junction bases with no gene match: 10. The sample comprised PBMCs. The chain is built from TRBV4-1 and TRBJ1-6; 10 bases map to TRBD1. This TCR was sampled from a male donor in good health and CMV-seronegative. CDR3 bases: TGCGCCAGCAGCCAAACAGGAGCGGGACAGGGGAGTAATTCACCCCTCCACTTT. Its protein product is CASSQTGAGQGSNSPLHF.